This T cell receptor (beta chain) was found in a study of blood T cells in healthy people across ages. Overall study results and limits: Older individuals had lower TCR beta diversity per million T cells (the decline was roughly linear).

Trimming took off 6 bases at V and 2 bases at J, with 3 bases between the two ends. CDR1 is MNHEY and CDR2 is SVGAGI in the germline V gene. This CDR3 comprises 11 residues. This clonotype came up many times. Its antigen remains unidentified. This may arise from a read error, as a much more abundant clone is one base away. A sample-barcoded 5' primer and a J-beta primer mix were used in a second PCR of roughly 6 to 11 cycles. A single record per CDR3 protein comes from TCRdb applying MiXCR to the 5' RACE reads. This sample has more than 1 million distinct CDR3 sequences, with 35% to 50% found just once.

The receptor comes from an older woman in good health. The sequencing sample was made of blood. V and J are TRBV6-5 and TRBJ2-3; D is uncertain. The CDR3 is CASRDTDTQYF. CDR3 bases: TGTGCCAGCAGGGACACAGATACGCAGTATTTT.